These T cell receptor beta chains were read from a single sample in a study of cytomegalovirus exposure and HLA in healthy donors. The data were produced by immunoSEQ multiplex PCR, yet TCRdb's version contains in-frame clones alone and is incomplete. This table has around 150,000 clones, around 80% appearing once. The material sequenced was PBMCs. These receptor sequences come from a woman aged 40 to 50 in good health and CMV-seronegative. Each CDR3 is given with its conserved first and last residue. A D gene is named only where the DNA matches it firmly. Expanded clones get a size class; other rows say once, few or many, or leave the size out.

V	size	J	D	DNA	CDR3
TRBV5-1	once	TRBJ2-7	TRBD2	TGCGCCAGCAGCTCCGGACTAGCGGGAGGTTTCGAGGAGCAGTACTTC	CASSSGLAGGFEEQYF
TRBV6-4	-	TRBJ2-5	-	TGTGCCAGCAGACGAGGACAATCACAAGAGACCCAGTACTTC	CASRRGQSQETQYF
TRBV27	few	TRBJ2-7	-	TGTGCCAGCAGTACCAGGGGGGTCTACGAGCAGTACTTC	CASSTRGVYEQYF
TRBV30	-	TRBJ2-7	-	TGTGCCTGGAGTGTACAAGGGGAAGAGTTGTACTTC	CAWSVQGEELYF
TRBV30	-	TRBJ1-5	-	TGTGCCTGGAGTATAGGGGAGGGACAACCCCAGCATTTT	CAWSIGEGQPQHF
TRBV30	-	TRBJ2-5	-	TGTGCTGCCCGGACTACCTCCCGGGAGACCCAGTACTTC	CAARTTSRETQYF
TRBV2	-	TRBJ2-7	-	TGTGCCAGCAGTGGCGTCTCGGGCGAGCAGTACTTC	CASSGVSGEQYF
TRBV18	-	TRBJ2-1	-	TGTGCCAGCTCACCACTCAACAATGAGCAGTTCTTC	CASSPLNNEQFF
TRBV15	-	TRBJ1-5	-	TGTGCCACCAGCAGAGAAACAGGGACCCAACAGCCCCAGCATTTT	CATSRETGTQQPQHF
TRBV7-3	-	TRBJ2-3	TRBD1	TGTGCCAGCAGCTTAACGGGACAGTTAACTAGCACAGATACGCAGTATTTT	CASSLTGQLTSTDTQYF
TRBV14	-	TRBJ2-1	TRBD2	TGTGCCAGCAGCCAAGTTTGGCGGGAGTTCAATGAGCAGTTCTTC	CASSQVWREFNEQFF
TRBV5-6	once	TRBJ2-7	-	TGTGCCAGCAGCTTGACAGCTATGTACTACGAGCAGTACTTC	CASSLTAMYYEQYF
TRBV5-1	-	TRBJ1-5	-	TGCGCCAGCAGCTTGAGGAGGGAGAGCCCCCTTAGCAATCAGCCCCAGCATTTT	CASSLRRESPLSNQPQHF
TRBV10-3	-	TRBJ2-7	TRBD1	TGTGCCATCACCTCAACAGGGGCCAGCTCCTACGAGCAGTACTTC	CAITSTGASSYEQYF
TRBV7-9	-	TRBJ1-4	-	TGTGCCAGCAATAGGAGGAATGAAAAACTGTTTTTT	CASNRRNEKLFF
TRBV29-1	-	TRBJ2-3	TRBD2	TGCAGTGTTTGGCTAGCGGGAGGGCCGAGCACAGATACGCAGTATTTT	CSVWLAGGPSTDTQYF
TRBV2	few	TRBJ2-1	TRBD2	TGTGCCAGCAGTGATTCGGTAGCGGGAGGAAATGAGCAGTTCTTC	CASSDSVAGGNEQFF
TRBV14	-	TRBJ1-1	-	TGTGCCAGCAGCCAAGATCGGGGGACTGAAGCTTTCTTT	CASSQDRGTEAFF
TRBV5-6	few	TRBJ2-7	-	TGTGCCAGCAGCTGGTTCTTCTCTGAGGGCTACGAGCAGTACTTC	CASSWFFSEGYEQYF
TRBV2	-	TRBJ2-4	-	TGTGCCAGCAGTGGACAGTTAAACATTCAGTACTTC	CASSGQLNIQYF
TRBV7-9	-	TRBJ1-5	-	TGTGCCAGCAGCACCCCAGATCAGCCCCAGCATTTT	CASSTPDQPQHF
TRBV30	-	TRBJ1-2	-	TGTGCCTGGAGTGTATGGTCCAGGGATGCTGGCTACACCTTC	CAWSVWSRDAGYTF
TRBV6-5	-	TRBJ2-7	-	TGTGCCAGCAAACTACAGGGTTCCTACGAGCAGTACTTC	CASKLQGSYEQYF
TRBV6-1	-	TRBJ2-3	-	TGTGCCAGCAGTGCCTACACAGATACGCAGTATTTT	CASSAYTDTQYF
TRBV5-1	-	TRBJ2-7	TRBD2	TGCGCCAGCAGCCCAGCGGGAGGGGGCTCCTACGAGCAGTACTTC	CASSPAGGGSYEQYF
TRBV2	-	TRBJ1-1	-	TGTGCCAGCAGTGAGTTGACAGGGAACACTGAAGCTTTCTTT	CASSELTGNTEAFF
TRBV9	-	TRBJ1-1	-	TGTGCCAGCAGCCGACGGGAGAACACTGAAGCTTTCTTT	CASSRRENTEAFF
TRBV30	-	TRBJ1-2	-	TGTGCCTGGAGTGGGGGCGACTATGGCTACACCTTC	CAWSGGDYGYTF
TRBV30	-	TRBJ1-4	-	TGTGCCTGGAGGTTATCAGGGGAAAAACTGTTTTTT	CAWRLSGEKLFF
TRBV5-4	-	TRBJ2-5	-	TGTGCCAGCAGCTTGGGATGGGACTCACAAGAGACCCAGTACTTC	CASSLGWDSQETQYF
TRBV6-1	-	TRBJ2-3	-	TGTGCCAGCAGGGTCCCCGGGGGATCAGATACGCAGTATTTT	CASRVPGGSDTQYF
TRBV19	-	TRBJ2-7	-	TGTGCCAGTAGGAACATTGACTCCTACGAGCAGTACTTC	CASRNIDSYEQYF
TRBV7-3	-	TRBJ1-6	-	TGTGCCAGCAGCTTAACGGGCAGGGTAGGGTCACCCCTCCACTTT	CASSLTGRVGSPLHF
TRBV6-1	-	TRBJ2-3	TRBD1	TGTGCCAGCCAACCGGGACAGGGAGATACGCAGTATTTT	CASQPGQGDTQYF
TRBV5-6	-	TRBJ1-4	-	TGTGCCAGCAGCTTGAATAGGGGCGGAGAAGAAAAACTGTTTTTT	CASSLNRGGEEKLFF
TRBV18	-	TRBJ2-3	TRBD2	TGTGCCAGCTCACGGGCGGGAGGTTCAACAGATACGCAGTATTTT	CASSRAGGSTDTQYF
TRBV13	-	TRBJ2-5	TRBD2	TGTGCCAGCAGCGAACTAGCGGAAGAGACCCAGTACTTC	CASSELAEETQYF
TRBV28	-	TRBJ1-2	-	TGTGCCAGCAGTTTAGGCGGAGGACTGATCTATGGCTACACCTTC	CASSLGGGLIYGYTF
TRBV28	once	TRBJ2-2	-	TGTGCCAGCGAGGTGGGGCAGCTGAACACCGGGGAGCTGTTTTTT	CASEVGQLNTGELFF
TRBV6-4	-	TRBJ2-1	TRBD2	TGTGCCAGCCTATGGGGACTAGCGGGAGCAAGCTCCTACAATGAGCAGTTCTTC	CASLWGLAGASSYNEQFF
TRBV11-2	-	TRBJ2-1	TRBD2	TGTGCCAGCAGCTTAGTAAATCCTAGCGGGAGTAATGAGCAGTTCTTC	CASSLVNPSGSNEQFF
TRBV7-2	once	TRBJ1-5	-	TGTGCCAGCAGCTTAATCGGGAATAGCAATCAGCCCCAGCATTTT	CASSLIGNSNQPQHF
TRBV5-6	-	TRBJ2-7	-	TGTGCCAGCAGCTTGGAGTATAACAGGAAGTACGAGCAGTACTTC	CASSLEYNRKYEQYF
TRBV11-2	-	TRBJ2-5	TRBD1	TGTGCCAGCAGCCCCCGACAGGGGCTATTCCAAGAGACCCAGTACTTC	CASSPRQGLFQETQYF
TRBV30	once	TRBJ2-1	-	TGTGCCTGGAGTGGAGAGGGAGTAAGCTCCTACAATGAGCAGTTCTTC	CAWSGEGVSSYNEQFF
TRBV6-5	-	TRBJ1-3	-	TGTGCCAGCAGTTTACGGAGGGGGGGTACTGGAAACACCATATATTTT	CASSLRRGGTGNTIYF
TRBV28	-	TRBJ1-5	-	TGTGCCAGCAGTTTCGGGGTTAGCAATCAGCCCCAGCATTTT	CASSFGVSNQPQHF
TRBV7-9	-	TRBJ1-1	TRBD1	TGTGCCGGCGGACAGGGAGACACTGAAGCTTTCTTT	CAGGQGDTEAFF
TRBV29-1	-	TRBJ2-2	-	TGCAGCGGTAGCTCGGTAGGCGGGGAGCTGTTTTTT	CSGSSVGGELFF
TRBV5-8	-	TRBJ2-2	TRBD2	TGTGCCAGCAGCTTGTACGCGGGAGGCCCCGGGGAGCTGTTTTTT	CASSLYAGGPGELFF
TRBV29-1	few	TRBJ1-3	-	TGCAGCGCTTTAAGCAGGGTATCCGGAAACACCATATATTTT	CSALSRVSGNTIYF
TRBV28	few	TRBJ2-1	-	TGTGCCAGCTTCGGTTCCGGACAGTTTTACAATGAGCAGTTCTTC	CASFGSGQFYNEQFF
TRBV18	once	TRBJ2-7	-	TGTGCCAGCTCACCTTCGGGTCAGTCCTACGAGCAGTACTTC	CASSPSGQSYEQYF